This T cell receptor (beta chain) was profiled in a study of human T cells and chemical hapten exposure. Looking at the study overall: Largely, small differences in pooled library volume made per-sample TCR yields vary. Points from the study as a whole: Once DPC sensitization occurred, TCRs above 1 in 1000 frequency showed no change.

A remark on this clonotype: Its antigen remains unidentified.

Time point specified: patch test 3, about 24 weeks after DPC sensitization. Treatment of the sample: therapeutic diphenylcyclopropenone sensitization with weekly scalp DPC. The authors' total RNA extraction used unfractionated whole blood. V dropped 3 bases and J dropped 2; count of bases not matched to a gene: 9. This CDR3 has 16 amino acids. TCRdb independently ran MiXCR on the RACE reads; one entry per CDR3 protein. The sample yields over 100,000 distinct CDR3 sequences, approximately 10% seen once. The rearrangement uses TRBV12-3 or TRBV12-4 and TRBJ2-7; TRBD2 matches at 8 bases. This specimen consisted of whole blood, obtained in connection with sensitization to the hapten diphenylcyclopropenone (DPC). The clonotype originates from a woman aged 50 to 65 with alopecia areata. Some clones in this sample may be carry-over from other donors' samples. The CDR3 here is CASSFGGGRGAYEQYF. DNA for the CDR3: TGTGCCAGCAGTTTTGGCGGGGGGAGGGGCGCCTACGAGCAGTACTTC.